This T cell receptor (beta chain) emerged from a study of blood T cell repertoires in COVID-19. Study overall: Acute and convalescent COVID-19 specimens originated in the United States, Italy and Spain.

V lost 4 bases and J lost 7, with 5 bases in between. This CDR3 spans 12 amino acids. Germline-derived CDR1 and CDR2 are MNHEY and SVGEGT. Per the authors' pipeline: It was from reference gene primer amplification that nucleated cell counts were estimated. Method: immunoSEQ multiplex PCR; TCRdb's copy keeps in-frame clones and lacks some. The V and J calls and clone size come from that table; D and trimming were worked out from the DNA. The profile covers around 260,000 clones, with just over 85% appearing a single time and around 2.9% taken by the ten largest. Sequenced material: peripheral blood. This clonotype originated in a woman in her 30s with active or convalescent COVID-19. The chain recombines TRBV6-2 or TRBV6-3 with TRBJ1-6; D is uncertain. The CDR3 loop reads CASSLRNSPLHF. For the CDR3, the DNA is TGTGCCAGCAGTTTGCGGAATTCACCCCTCCACTTT.